These 11 T cell receptor beta chains originate from one sample sequenced in a study of neoadjuvant nivolumab and ipilimumab in lung cancer. The table came from immunoSEQ multiplex PCR; TCRdb's copy has only in-frame clones and leaves some out. Found here are some 29,000 clones, nearly 85% of them singletons; the top ten hold about 5%. The sample was tumor tissue, taken after neoadjuvant nivolumab, alone or with ipilimumab, at or shortly before surgery. The source is an adult with non-small cell lung cancer.

CDR3: CASSPPGLAGGNEQFF. The CDR3 bases are TGTGCCAGCTCACCACCAGGACTAGCGGGAGGGAATGAGCAGTTCTTC. The V gene is TRBV18, the J gene TRBJ2-1; the match to TRBD2 covers 15 bases. Looked up from germline, CDR1 is KGHSH and CDR2 is LQKENI. The V gene end was trimmed by 0 bases and the J gene end by 7 bases; junction bases not matched to a gene: 1. The CDR3 has 16 residues.

This clone has only a few counts. The J gene is TRBJ2-2, the V gene TRBV11-2, with D possibly called TRBD1 or TRBD2 (6 bases each). The CDR3 is made up of 14 amino acids. V lost 9 bases and J 4 bases, leaving 15 bases between the germline ends. Per germline, CDR1 SGHAT and CDR2 FQNNGV. CDR3 DNA sequence: TGTGCCAGTGACCGGGGGCTGAGCACCGGGGAGCTGTTTTTT. Its translation is CASDRGLSTGELFF.

The rearrangement links TRBV7-2 to TRBJ2-2; no clear D gene. From germline, CDR1 is SGHTA and CDR2 FQGNSA. Trimming pared 0 bases from V and 8 bases from J, leaving 7 bases between. The CDR3 is made up of 13 amino acids. This CDR3 reads CASSLAGSGELFF. The CDR3 nucleotides read TGTGCCAGCAGCTTAGCGGGGTCAGGGGAGCTGTTTTTT.

The chain recombines TRBV11-1 with TRBJ2-7, with 10 bases fitting TRBD2. The CDR3 is 14 amino acids. In germline, CDR1 is SGHAT, CDR2 FQDESV (reference sequence). The V gene end was trimmed by 5 bases and the J gene end by 4 bases; junction bases not matched to a gene: 5. CDR3 sequence (DNA): TGTGCCAGCAGCCATAGCGGGAGGTGGTACGAGCAGTACTTC. Residues: CASSHSGRWYEQYF.

J is TRBJ1-5 and V is TRBV18, with a tentative D call TRBD1 (6 bases). The germline V gene encodes CDR1 KGHSH and CDR2 LQKENI. The CDR3 has 13 amino acids. Trimming took off 3 bases at V and 5 bases at J, with 8 bases between the two ends. The chain's CDR3 is CASSPPGDQPQHF. CDR3 nucleotide sequence: TGTGCCAGCTCACCCCCAGGGGATCAGCCCCAGCATTTT.

The rearrangement links TRBV30 to TRBJ2-1; TRBD2 is a possible D gene (7 bases). Trimming pared 3 bases from V and 6 bases from J, leaving 18 bases between. Germline V gene data show CDR1 as GTSNPN and CDR2 as SVGIG (reference sequence). The CDR3 sequence is 15 residues long. The CDR3 DNA reads as TGTGCCTGGAGCCTCTCCGGGGGGCTGATCAATGAGCAGTTCTTC. It yields the protein CAWSLSGGLINEQFF.

V usage is TRBV11-2 and J usage is TRBJ2-1; TRBD1 agrees at 7 bases. J was trimmed by 9 bases and V by 4 bases; bases with no gene match: 9. CDR1 and CDR2 (germline): SGHAT, FQNNGV. CDR3 length: 14 residues. CDR3 sequence: CASSSPLRGIEQFF. In nucleotides, the CDR3 is TGTGCCAGCAGCTCACCACTCAGGGGGATTGAGCAGTTCTTC. Variable domain in full (rest from reference TRBV11-2 and TRBJ2-1): EAGVAQSPRYKIIEKRQSVAFWCNPISGHATLYWYQQILGQGPKLLIQFQNNGVVDDSQLPKDRFSAERLKGVDSTLKIQPAKLEDSAVYLCASSSPLRGIEQFFGPGTRLTVL.

This chain connects TRBV7-9 to TRBJ1-2; D not certain. Trimming stripped 5 bases from V and 4 bases from J, with 17 bases between. CDR3 length equals 15 residues. CDR1 is SEHNR and CDR2 is FQNEAQ in the germline V gene (reference sequence). CDR3 region: CASSPRQTGTYGYTF. The CDR3 DNA follows: TGTGCCAGCAGCCCCAGGCAGACTGGCACCTATGGCTACACCTTC.

The chain employs TRBV27 and TRBJ1-1; TRBD1 agrees at 8 bases. V lost 5 bases to trimming and J lost 5 bases; unmatched junction nucleotides: 10. Germline V CDR1 and CDR2: MNHEY, SMNVEV (reference sequence). The CDR3 extends over 15 amino acids. CDR3 DNA: TGTGCCAGCAGTCGGGAGGGCAGACAGGGGACTGAAGCTTTCTTT. This codes for CASSREGRQGTEAFF.

The chain links TRBV18 to TRBJ2-7, with 7 positions matching TRBD1. The CDR3 runs to 14 residues. Germline V gene data show CDR1 as KGHSH and CDR2 as LQKENI. V lost 5 bases and J lost 3; bases outside the gene matches: 7. CDR3: CASSRTGDYYEQYF. The DNA for the CDR3 is TGTGCCAGCTCAAGGACAGGAGATTACTACGAGCAGTACTTC.

This chain joins TRBV10-3 and TRBJ2-1; 10 bases map to TRBD2. The ends lost 7 bases at V and 8 bases at J; junction bases unmatched: 14. The CDR3 length is 16 residues. The germline V gene has CDR1 ENHRY and CDR2 SYGVKD. The DNA for the CDR3 is TGTGCCATCAACCCTGGACTAGCGGCCCGCTGGGATGAGCAGTTCTTC. It yields the protein CAINPGLAARWDEQFF.